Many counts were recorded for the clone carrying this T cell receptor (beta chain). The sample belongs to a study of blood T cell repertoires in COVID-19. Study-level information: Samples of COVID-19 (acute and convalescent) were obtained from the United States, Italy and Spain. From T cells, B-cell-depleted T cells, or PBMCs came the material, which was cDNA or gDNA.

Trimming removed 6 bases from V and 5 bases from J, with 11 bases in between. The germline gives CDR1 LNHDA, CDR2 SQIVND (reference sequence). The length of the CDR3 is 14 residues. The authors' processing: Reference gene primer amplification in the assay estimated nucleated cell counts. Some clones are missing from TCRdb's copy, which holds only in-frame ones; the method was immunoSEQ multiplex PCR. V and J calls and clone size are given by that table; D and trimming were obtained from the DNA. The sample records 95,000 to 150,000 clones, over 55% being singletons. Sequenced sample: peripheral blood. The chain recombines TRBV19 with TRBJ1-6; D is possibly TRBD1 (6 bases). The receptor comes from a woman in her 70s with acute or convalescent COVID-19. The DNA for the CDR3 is TGTGCCAGTAGCAGGACAGCGGATAATTCACCCCTCCACTTT. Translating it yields CASSRTADNSPLHF. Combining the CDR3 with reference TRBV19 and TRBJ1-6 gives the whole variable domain DGGITQSPKYLFRKEGQNVTLSCEQNLNHDAMYWYRQDPGQGLRLIYYSQIVNDFQKGDIAEGYSVSREKKESFPLTVTSAQKNPTAFYLCASSRTADNSPLHFGNGTRLTVT.